The 8 T cell receptor beta chains given below trace back to one sample, sequenced in a study of technical replicates of blood from several donors. Data came from immunoSEQ multiplex PCR; TCRdb stores just in-frame clones and leaves some out. Here the sample spans approximately 80,000 clones, roughly 91% being singletons. Sequencing was carried out using T cells isolated from PBMCs. The receptors derive from a human donor in good health.

The gene calls are TRBV14 and TRBJ2-1; 7 bases fit TRBD1. The junction had 9 bases not matched to a gene; V was cut back by 0 bases and J by 4 bases. The CDR3 consists of 17 residues. The V gene's germline CDR1 is SGHDN and CDR2 FVKESK. The CDR3: CASSQDRGQLYYNEQFF. CDR3 nucleotides: TGTGCCAGCAGCCAAGACCGGGGACAGCTCTATTACAATGAGCAGTTCTTC.

The chain links TRBV5-4 to TRBJ2-1; 10 bases fit TRBD2. In germline, CDR1 is SGHNT, CDR2 YYREEE (reference sequence). J lost 0 bases, V lost 2 bases, and 2 bases had no gene match. CDR3 size: 16 residues. The CDR3 sequence is CASSFSGGSSYNEQFF. In DNA form, the CDR3 reads TGTGCCAGCAGCTTTAGCGGGGGGAGCTCCTACAATGAGCAGTTCTTC.

The chain joins TRBV10-1 to TRBJ2-3, with D possibly being TRBD1 (5 bases). The V end lost 0 bases, the J end lost 5 bases, and 18 bases lay between the germline ends. The germline V gene encodes CDR1 WNHNN and CDR2 SYGVQD (reference sequence). The CDR3 length is 17 residues. CDR3 nucleotide sequence: TGCGCCAGCAGTGAGTCGTTTGGAAGACAGTTAGGAGATACGCAGTATTTT. Amino acid sequence: CASSESFGRQLGDTQYF.

DNA of the CDR3: TGCGCCAGCAGCTTGGGACTAGCGGGAGAGAGGGGGTCCTACGAGCAGTACTTC. Translating gives CASSLGLAGERGSYEQYF. This chain links TRBV5-1 with TRBJ2-7, with 12 bases lining up with TRBD2. With V trimmed by 0 bases and J by 1 base, 8 bases remained unmatched. The CDR3 runs 18 residues. Germline assignment: CDR1 SGHRS and CDR2 YFSETQ. Full variable domain (rest looked up from reference TRBV5-1 and TRBJ2-7): KAGVTQTPRYLIKTRGQQVTLSCSPISGHRSVSWYQQTPGQGLQFLFEYFSETQRNKGNFPGRFSGRQFSNSRSEMNVSTLELGDSALYLCASSLGLAGERGSYEQYFGPGTRLTVT.

The J gene is TRBJ2-1, the V gene TRBV18, with TRBD1 as a possible D gene (6 bases). CDR1 and CDR2 (germline): KGHSH, LQKENI. V was pared by 2 bases and J by 2 bases, with 10 bases between. The CDR3 is 15 residues long. CDR3 amino acids: CASSPSEGAYNEQFF. CDR3 DNA: TGTGCCAGCTCACCATCTGAGGGGGCCTACAATGAGCAGTTCTTC.

The chain recombines TRBV2 with TRBJ2-2; D remains ambiguous. Trimming left V 6 bases short and J 1 base short, with 9 bases between. Germline CDR1 SNHLY, CDR2 FYNNEI. This CDR3 is built from 14 residues. The CDR3 loop reads CASRALRNTGELFF. The CDR3 DNA is TGTGCCAGCAGGGCTCTCAGGAACACCGGGGAGCTGTTTTTT.

The V call is TRBV5-1, the J call TRBJ2-7; 9 nucleotides agree with TRBD1. Germline CDR1 is SGHRS and CDR2 is YFSETQ. J lost 3 bases, V lost 3 bases, and 10 bases had no gene match. This CDR3 is built from 16 residues. The CDR3 DNA sequence: TGCGCCAGCAGCTGGAGGTCGGGACAGGGTAACTACGAGCAGTACTTC. The encoded protein is CASSWRSGQGNYEQYF. Full variable domain (missing parts from reference TRBV5-1 and TRBJ2-7): KAGVTQTPRYLIKTRGQQVTLSCSPISGHRSVSWYQQTPGQGLQFLFEYFSETQRNKGNFPGRFSGRQFSNSRSEMNVSTLELGDSALYLCASSWRSGQGNYEQYFGPGTRLTVT.

The chain carries TRBV4-2 and TRBJ1-5; D is uncertain. Germline-derived CDR1 and CDR2 are LGHNA and YNFKEQ. Trimming pared 4 bases from V and 3 bases from J, leaving 10 bases between. The CDR3 is 14 amino acids. The CDR3 nucleotides are TGTGCCAGCAGCCTAGAGTCCCACAATCAGCCCCAGCATTTT. Translating it yields CASSLESHNQPQHF.